This T cell receptor (beta chain) was found in a study of T-cell memory formation after mild COVID-19. As for the study in general: TCR clusters mostly belonged to single donors.

This CDR3 contains 13 residues. V lost 6 bases and J lost 5, with 14 bases in between. Study-wide points: Mostly located in CM and EM were contracting CD4+ clones, with contracting CD8+ clones located in EMRA. There was a balanced CD4/CD8 profile in clones contracting day 15 to 85, and later expanders leaned CD4+. Pre-infection memory harbored some responding clones, suggesting cross-reactive memory joined.

Using its own MiXCR run on the 5' RACE reads, TCRdb lists one record per CDR3 protein. The sample lists 150,000 to 200,000 distinct CDR3 sequences, under 20% occurring once. Note on this clonotype: Its antigen remains unknown.

This clonotype originated in an adult woman who had mild COVID-19 (a few samples of this study predate the infection). Cell type and time point are not known. The rearrangement uses TRBV12-3 or TRBV12-4 and TRBJ2-7; possibly TRBD1 for D (6 bases). The sample was PBMCs or a T cell subset sorted from them (not recorded which). The CDR3 reads CASRRQGFHEQYF. The CDR3 coding sequence is TGTGCCAGCAGACGTCAGGGGTTCCACGAGCAGTACTTC.